The entry below gives a single T cell receptor (beta chain) sequence along with its context. Original processing notes: Reference gene primer amplification yielded estimated nucleated cell counts. Method: immunoSEQ multiplex PCR; TCRdb's copy keeps in-frame clones and lacks some. V and J calls and clone size come straight from that table; D and trimming were deduced from the DNA. The sample contains a few hundred thousand clones, 80% to 90% of which appear only once. The data stem from a study of blood T cell repertoires in COVID-19. Study-wide context: Italy, Spain and the United States were the sources of the convalescent and acute COVID-19 samples. T cells, B-cell-depleted T cells, or PBMCs provided the cDNA or gDNA that served as material.

V was trimmed by 0 bases and J by 4 bases, leaving 10 bases between them. The CDR3 covers 14 residues. Per germline, CDR1 KGHSH and CDR2 LQKENI. The rearrangement links TRBV18 to TRBJ2-7, with D possibly matching TRBD1 (5 bases). This clonotype was sampled from a woman in her thirties or forties who had recovered from COVID-19. Sequencing input: peripheral blood. Here the CDR3 DNA reads TGTGCCAGCTCACCACCAGGGGCCGTGTACGAGCAGTACTTC. Protein: CASSPPGAVYEQYF.